The text below deals with one TCR beta chain. Germline and junction disagree at one end, which may indicate a read error. Reverse transcription of about 0.45 to 1 ug RNA was performed with random hexamers. Across 54 Vbeta and 13 Jbeta, immunoSEQ multiplex PCR amplified TCR beta CDR3. MiXCR, run by TCRdb on the immunoSEQ multiplex PCR reads, gives a single entry per CDR3 protein. The data show some 190,000 distinct CDR3 sequences, approximately 94% seen once. The record originates from a study of CD8 T cells in Susac syndrome. About the study: Sequenced Susac syndrome patients included about six with active disease and 8 or 9 who were in remission. When their blood was taken, the Susac syndrome patients had either not yet had any therapy, were taking corticosteroids, or were taking intravenous immunoglobulin alone.

Sequenced material: CD4+ T cells from PBMCs. This TCR derives from a human donor with Susac syndrome.

The CDR3 nucleotides read TGCAGTGCGAGAGGGGGAGGGGACAGAAATCAGCCCCAGCATTTT. It codes for CSARGGGDRNQPQHF. The chain is built from TRBV20-1 and TRBJ1-5; 7 positions agree with TRBD1. CDR3 size: 15 residues. Germline CDR1 is DFQATT and CDR2 is SNEGSKA (reference sequence).